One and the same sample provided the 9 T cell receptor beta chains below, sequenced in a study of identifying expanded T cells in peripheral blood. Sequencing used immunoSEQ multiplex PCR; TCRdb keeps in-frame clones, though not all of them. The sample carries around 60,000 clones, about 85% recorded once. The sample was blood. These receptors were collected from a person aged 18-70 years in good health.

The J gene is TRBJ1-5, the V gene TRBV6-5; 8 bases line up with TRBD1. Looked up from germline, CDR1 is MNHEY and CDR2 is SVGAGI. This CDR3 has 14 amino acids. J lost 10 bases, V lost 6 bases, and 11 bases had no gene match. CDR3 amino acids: CASRGQASSGPQHF. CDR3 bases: TGTGCCAGCAGGGGACAGGCCTCTTCGGGACCCCAGCATTTT.

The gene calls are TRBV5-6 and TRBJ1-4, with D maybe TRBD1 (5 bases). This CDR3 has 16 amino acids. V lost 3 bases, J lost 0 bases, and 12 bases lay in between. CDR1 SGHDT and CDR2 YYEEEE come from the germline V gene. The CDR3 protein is CASSWGGGATNEKLFF. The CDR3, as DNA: TGTGCCAGCAGCTGGGGCGGTGGCGCAACTAATGAAAAACTGTTTTTT.

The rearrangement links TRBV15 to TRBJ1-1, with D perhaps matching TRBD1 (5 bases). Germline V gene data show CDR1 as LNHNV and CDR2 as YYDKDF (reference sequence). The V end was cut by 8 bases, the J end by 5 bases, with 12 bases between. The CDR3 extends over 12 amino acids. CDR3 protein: CATAGGETEAFF. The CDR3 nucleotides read TGTGCCACCGCGGGAGGGGAAACTGAAGCTTTCTTT. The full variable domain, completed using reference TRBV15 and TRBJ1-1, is DAMVIQNPRYQVTQFGKPVTLSCSQTLNHNVMYWYQQKSSQAPKLLFHYYDKDFNNEADTPDNFQSRRPNTSFCFLDIRSPGLGDTAMYLCATAGGETEAFFGQGTRLTVV.

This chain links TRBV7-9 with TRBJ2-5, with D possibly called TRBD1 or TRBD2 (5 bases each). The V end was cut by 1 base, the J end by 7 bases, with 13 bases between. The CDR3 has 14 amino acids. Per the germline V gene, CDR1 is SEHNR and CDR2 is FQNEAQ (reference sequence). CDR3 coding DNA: TGTGCCAGCAGCTTAGACCAGGGACGAAGGACCCAGTACTTC. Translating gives CASSLDQGRRTQYF. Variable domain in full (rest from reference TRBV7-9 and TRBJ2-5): DTGVSQNPRHKITKRGQNVTFRCDPISEHNRLYWYRQTLGQGPEFLTYFQNEAQLEKSRLLSDRFSAERPKGSFSTLEIQRTEQGDSAMYLCASSLDQGRRTQYFGPGTRLLVL.

CDR3 amino acids: CASSLRISSYNEQFF. CDR3 DNA: TGTGCCAGCAGCTTAAGGATAAGCTCCTACAATGAGCAGTTCTTC. The chain joins TRBV11-2 to TRBJ2-1; D is uncertain. Per the germline V gene, CDR1 is SGHAT and CDR2 is FQNNGV. CDR3 size: 15 residues. V gave up 2 bases and J gave up 0 bases, with 8 bases separating them.

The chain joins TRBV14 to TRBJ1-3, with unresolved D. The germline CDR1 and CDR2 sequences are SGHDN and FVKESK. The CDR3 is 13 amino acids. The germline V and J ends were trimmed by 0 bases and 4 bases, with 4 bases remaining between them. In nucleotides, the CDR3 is TGTGCCAGCAGCCAAGAGGGGGGAAACACCATATATTTT. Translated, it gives CASSQEGGNTIYF.

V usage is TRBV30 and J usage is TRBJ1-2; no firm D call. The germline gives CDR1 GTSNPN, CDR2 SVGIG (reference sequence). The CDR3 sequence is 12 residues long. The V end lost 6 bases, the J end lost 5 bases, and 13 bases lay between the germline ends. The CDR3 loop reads CACEPLIYGYTF. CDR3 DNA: TGTGCCTGCGAACCCCTGATATATGGCTACACCTTC.

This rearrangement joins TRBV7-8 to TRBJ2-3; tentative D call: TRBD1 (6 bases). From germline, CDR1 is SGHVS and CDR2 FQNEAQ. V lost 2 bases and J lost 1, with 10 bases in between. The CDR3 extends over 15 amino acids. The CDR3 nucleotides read TGTGCCAGCAGCTTATTCCAGGGGCGCACAGATACGCAGTATTTT. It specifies CASSLFQGRTDTQYF.

In DNA form, the CDR3 reads TGTGCCAGCAACTCTCCTGGTTTAGCTGAAGCTTTCTTT. Translated, it gives CASNSPGLAEAFF. This chain links TRBV5-6 with TRBJ1-1; no definite D call. Germline-derived CDR1 and CDR2 are SGHDT and YYEEEE. The V end was cut by 6 bases, the J end by 6 bases, with 15 bases between. This CDR3 spans 13 amino acids.